Shown below are 13 T cell receptor beta chains from a single sample sequenced in a study of T cell repertoires in cytomegalovirus infection. MiXCR, applied by TCRdb to the reads, yields one record per CDR3 protein. Of under 200,000 distinct CDR3 sequences in the sample, roughly 9% are singletons; the top ten hold approximately 4.2%. The sequenced sample consisted of PBMCs. The receptors were sampled from a human donor in good health (CMV status not recorded). Some clones in this sample may be carry-over from other donors' samples.

A word on this clonotype: It may be a read error: a sequence one base away is much more abundant. CDR3 sequence (DNA): TGCAGACCGGACAGGTGTTCCTACGAGCAGTACTTC. Residues: CRPDRCSYEQYF. This chain joins TRBV20-1 and TRBJ2-7, with TRBD1 identical over 7 bases. Per germline, CDR1 DFQATT and CDR2 SNEGSKA (reference sequence). The CDR3 loop spans 12 amino acids.

This clonotype was seen at least ten times. This chain uses TRBV11-3 with TRBJ2-1; the match to TRBD2 covers 9 bases. Trimming removed 6 bases from V and 7 bases from J; junction bases left unmatched: 10. Germline loops: CDR1 SGHNT, CDR2 YENEEA. The CDR3 extends over 15 amino acids. The CDR3 region is CASSLSGSYLNEQFF. The CDR3 DNA sequence: TGTGCCAGCAGTCTTAGCGGGAGCTATTTAAATGAGCAGTTCTTC.

This clonotype was found many times. This chain uses TRBV5-5 with TRBJ2-7; D is perhaps TRBD1 or TRBD2 (5 bases each). The germline V and J ends were trimmed by 3 bases and 1 base, with 11 bases remaining between them. Per the germline V gene, CDR1 is SGHKS and CDR2 is YYEKEE (reference sequence). This CDR3 comprises 14 residues. CDR3: CASSSRDASYEQYF. CDR3 nucleotide sequence: TGTGCCAGCAGCTCCAGGGACGCATCCTACGAGCAGTACTTC.

This clonotype was seen many times. The CDR3 region has the DNA TGTGCCAGCAGTTTCGGGGGAGCCTATGAGCAGTTCTTC. This encodes CASSFGGAYEQFF. The rearrangement uses TRBV28 and TRBJ2-1, with D perhaps TRBD2 (6 bases). The CDR3 runs to 13 residues. Germline V gene data show CDR1 as MDHEN and CDR2 as SYDVKM. V dropped 3 bases and J dropped 8 bases, with 11 bases sitting between them. Based on the CDR3 plus reference TRBV28 and TRBJ2-1, the full variable domain is DVKVTQSSRYLVKRTGEKVFLECVQDMDHENMFWYRQDPGLGLRLIYFSYDVKMKEKGDIPEGYSVSREKKERFSLILESASTNQTSMYLCASSFGGAYEQFFGPGTRLTVL.

The table lists this clonotype with a few counts. J is TRBJ2-3 and V is TRBV20-1; 7 bases line up with TRBD2. The J segment lost 3 bases and the V segment lost 6 bases, leaving 12 bases of the junction unmatched. CDR3 length equals 15 residues. CDR1 is DFQATT, CDR2 SNEGSKA, per germline (reference sequence). CDR3 protein: CSAPQLAKETDTQYF. As DNA, the CDR3 is TGCAGTGCGCCACAACTAGCGAAGGAAACAGATACGCAGTATTTT.

This clonotype was picked up many times. V and J are TRBV7-2 and TRBJ2-5; 7 positions match TRBD2. Germline V gene data show CDR1 as SGHTA and CDR2 as FQGNSA. The CDR3 loop spans 14 amino acids. After removal of 7 bases from V and 4 bases from J, the junction contained 9 bases not matched to a gene. The CDR3 nucleotides read TGTGCCAGCACCTCCGGGGGGTTTTCAGAGACCCAGTACTTC. Translating gives CASTSGGFSETQYF.

The table lists this clonotype with many counts. The chain combines TRBV12-3 or TRBV12-4 with TRBJ1-4, with 7 nucleotides matching TRBD1. The CDR3 is made up of 15 amino acids. V shed 5 bases and J 6 bases; nucleotides not matched to a gene: 9. The CDR3 nucleotides are TGTGCCAGCAGTCTAAGCCGACAGGGTGATGAAAAACTGTTTTTT. It specifies CASSLSRQGDEKLFF.

This clonotype was seen ten or more times. The chain has TRBV28 and TRBJ1-2, with 7 positions matching TRBD1. The germline CDR1 and CDR2 sequences are MDHEN and SYDVKM. J gave up 2 bases and V 3 bases, and 6 bases lay outside the gene matches. This CDR3 region has 15 residues. CDR3 region: CASSFPGTDNYGYTF. The CDR3 DNA follows: TGTGCCAGCAGTTTCCCCGGGACAGACAACTATGGCTACACCTTC.

This clonotype was counted at least ten times. The V call is TRBV7-2, the J call TRBJ1-2; D is perhaps TRBD1 (6 bases). V was pared by 4 bases and J by 7 bases, with 16 bases between. The CDR3 loop spans 14 amino acids. CDR1 and CDR2 (germline): SGHTA, FQGNSA. Here the CDR3 reads CASSSPQGYSGYTF. The CDR3 DNA reads as TGTGCCAGCAGCTCGCCACAGGGTTACTCTGGCTACACCTTC.

This clonotype has a count of ten or more. The chain links TRBV28 to TRBJ1-5; 9 nucleotides agree with TRBD1. The J segment lost 3 bases and the V segment lost 7 bases, leaving 7 bases of the junction unmatched. CDR1 MDHEN and CDR2 SYDVKM come from the germline V gene. CDR3 size: 15 residues. The CDR3: CASKGQGDTNQPQHF. The CDR3 DNA reads as TGTGCCAGCAAGGGACAGGGTGATACCAATCAGCCCCAGCATTTT.

This clonotype appeared a few times. The chain is built from TRBV7-2 and TRBJ1-2; 7 positions agree with TRBD1. CDR1 and CDR2 (germline): SGHTA, FQGNSA. The V gene end was trimmed by 5 bases and the J gene end by 4 bases; junction bases not matched to a gene: 7. The length of the CDR3 is 14 residues. The CDR3 reads CASSADRTIYGYTF. CDR3 DNA: TGTGCCAGCAGCGCGGACAGGACGATCTATGGCTACACCTTC.

Only a few counts were recorded for this clonotype. The chain links TRBV6-2 or TRBV6-3 to TRBJ2-2; D may be TRBD2 (5 bases). CDR3 length: 15 residues. Germline CDR1 is MNHEY and CDR2 is SVGEGT. V shed 2 bases and J shed 6 bases, with 13 bases lying between them. CDR3 coding DNA: TGTGCCAGCAGTTACGTTGGAGGCCGTCCCGGGGAGCTGTTTTTT. This sequence encodes CASSYVGGRPGELFF.

This clonotype was counted at least ten times. The CDR3: CASSSRSGGSGRVRELFF. Written as DNA, the CDR3 is TGTGCCAGCAGCTCCCGCTCGGGGGGTAGCGGGAGAGTGCGGGAGCTGTTTTTT. The V gene is TRBV7-2, the J gene TRBJ2-2; TRBD2 matches 9 bases. Germline CDR1 reads SGHTA; CDR2 reads FQGNSA. V dropped 4 bases and J dropped 9; count of bases not matched to a gene: 18. There are 18 residues in the CDR3.